What follows is one T cell receptor beta chain and its context. The antigen is undetermined. Each of the TCR libraries took 3500 ng of total RNA. Using TCRalpha and TCRbeta cDNA, the researchers carried out two nested PCRs that lasted roughly 16 and 10 cycles. TCRdb re-called the 5' RACE reads and gives one entry per CDR3 protein, without DNA. The specimen's table records some 200,000 distinct CDR3 sequences. This sample was taken from a study of monozygotic twins with inflammatory bowel disease. Whole-study findings and limits: Healthy co-twins showed greater TCRbeta diversity (inverse Simpson) than IBD patients. Patient-to-patient differences in immunosuppressive treatment may have added variability to the repertoires.

The receptor's source is a human donor with ulcerative colitis or Crohn's disease, or a healthy co-twin of an affected twin (not recorded which). Sequenced: blood.

This CDR3 is CASSLFGDGYTF. The chain couples TRBV5-4 to TRBJ1-2. Germline lookup yields CDR1 SGHNT and CDR2 YYREEE (reference sequence). The CDR3 length is 12 residues.